These 21 T cell receptor beta chains were all obtained from the same sample, sequenced in a study of shared clonotypes between healthy human individuals. Positively selected for CCR7, the CD45RO-negative cells used as naive CD8 cells excluded terminally differentiated effector memory CD45RA+ cells. This table comes from immunoSEQ multiplex PCR, and its TCRdb copy is limited to in-frame clones, with some not included. Of fewer than 850,000 clones listed, around 96% are singletons. Specimen: naive CD8+ T cells sorted from blood. These receptors were taken from a man between 25 and 39 years old in good health.

This clone was seen a single time. The chain couples TRBV30 to TRBJ1-5; 7 nucleotides match TRBD1. CDR3 length: 15 amino acids. The germline V gene has CDR1 GTSNPN and CDR2 SVGIG (reference sequence). The V and J ends lost 2 bases and 6 bases, in that order; junction bases with no gene match: 10. DNA for the CDR3: TGTGCCTGGAGTACCGGGACAGCCGGGGCTCAGCCCCAGCATTTT. Its protein product is CAWSTGTAGAQPQHF.

This sequence joins TRBV30 and TRBJ2-5, with unresolved D. The CDR3 has 13 residues. CDR1 is GTSNPN and CDR2 is SVGIG in the germline V gene (reference sequence). With 1 base removed from V and 5 bases from J, the gap between germline ends came to 11 bases. CDR3 nucleotides: TGTGCCTGGAGTGAACAGCAGGTGGAGACCCAGTACTTC. Translation: CAWSEQQVETQYF.

J is TRBJ1-5 and V is TRBV6-5, with D tentatively TRBD1 (5 bases). The CDR3 is 14 amino acids. CDR1 is MNHEY and CDR2 is SVGAGI in the germline V gene. Trimming stripped 4 bases from V and 7 bases from J, with 14 bases between. CDR3 sequence: CASSSGGERQPQHF. The CDR3 nucleotides are TGTGCCAGCAGTTCCGGAGGGGAACGACAGCCCCAGCATTTT.

The chain has TRBV7-9 and TRBJ2-3, with TRBD1 matching over 7 bases. V lost 2 bases and J lost 2; bases outside the gene matches: 4. CDR3 length equals 15 residues. Germline V CDR1 and CDR2: SEHNR, FQNEAQ (reference sequence). CDR3 in amino acids: CASSLRGQYTDTQYF. CDR3 nucleotides: TGTGCCAGCAGCTTAAGGGGACAGTACACAGATACGCAGTATTTT. The full variable domain, completed using reference TRBV7-9 and TRBJ2-3, is DTGVSQNPRHKITKRGQNVTFRCDPISEHNRLYWYRQTLGQGPEFLTYFQNEAQLEKSRLLSDRFSAERPKGSFSTLEIQRTEQGDSAMYLCASSLRGQYTDTQYFGPGTRLTVL.

The V call is TRBV5-1, the J call TRBJ2-3; perhaps TRBD1 as D (5 bases). Germline CDR1 reads SGHRS; CDR2 reads YFSETQ. V shed 4 bases and J shed 1 base, with 10 bases lying between them. The CDR3 has 14 residues. The DNA of the CDR3 is TGCGCCAGCAGCCAGGCAGGGCGCACAGATACGCAGTATTTT. It translates to CASSQAGRTDTQYF.

This sequence joins TRBV27 and TRBJ2-1; 13 bases match TRBD2. Germline trimming cut 7 bases from V and 6 bases from J; bases unmatched to any gene: 6. This CDR3 has 15 amino acids. The germline CDR1 and CDR2 sequences are MNHEY and SMNVEV (reference sequence). CDR3 region: CASTFGLAGVNEQFF. DNA of the CDR3: TGTGCCAGCACCTTCGGACTAGCGGGAGTCAATGAGCAGTTCTTC.

The chain combines TRBV27 with TRBJ2-1; 10 positions match TRBD2. The germline V gene has CDR1 MNHEY and CDR2 SMNVEV (reference sequence). The CDR3 runs 15 residues. With 4 bases clipped from V and 8 bases from J, the junction kept 8 bases outside the gene matches. CDR3 nucleotide sequence: TGTGCCAGCAGTTCCTCTAGCGGGAGCTCCTATGAGCAGTTCTTC. Protein product: CASSSSSGSSYEQFF.

The chain uses TRBV29-1 and TRBJ2-5; D not certain. V dropped 0 bases and J dropped 9 bases, with 11 bases sitting between them. The CDR3 is 12 residues long. From germline, CDR1 is SQVTM and CDR2 ANQGSEA. The CDR3 nucleotides are TGCAGCGTTGAAGATTTGGGTCCGGCCCAGTACTTC. Protein sequence: CSVEDLGPAQYF.

The V gene is TRBV11-3, the J gene TRBJ2-3; the match to TRBD2 covers 7 bases. This CDR3 contains 15 residues. Germline V CDR1 and CDR2: SGHNT, YENEEA. V was clipped by 2 bases and J by 3 bases; unmatched bases: 5. The CDR3 loop is CASSLLKRGTDTQYF. In DNA form, the CDR3 reads TGTGCCAGCAGCTTATTAAAGCGGGGTACAGATACGCAGTATTTT.

The chain is built from TRBV6-5 and TRBJ1-4; D gene unclear. Between the trimmed V and J ends, which lost 1 base and 8 bases, there was a span of 17 bases. Germline-derived CDR1 and CDR2 are MNHEY and SVGAGI. The CDR3 contains 16 residues. In nucleotides, the CDR3 is TGTGCCAGCAGTTACTATAGTGGGCGAAACGGCGAAAAACTGTTTTTT. Translating gives CASSYYSGRNGEKLFF.

The rearrangement joins TRBV25-1 to TRBJ1-2, with D unclear. Trimming pared 2 bases from V and 3 bases from J, leaving 10 bases between. There are 14 residues in the CDR3. CDR1 is MGHDK, CDR2 SYGVNS, per germline. The CDR3, as DNA: TGTGCCAGCAGTGAAATTTCGGTACACTATGGCTACACCTTC. Translating gives CASSEISVHYGYTF.

CDR3 in DNA: TGTGCCAGCAGCGAGACAGGGGGCGGTGACTACGAGCAGTACTTC. Translating gives CASSETGGGDYEQYF. The chain has TRBV7-8 and TRBJ2-7; 10 bases agree with TRBD1. Per germline, CDR1 SGHVS and CDR2 FQNEAQ. This CDR3 is built from 15 residues. V lost 5 bases, J lost 3 bases, and 7 bases stayed unmatched. Filled out from reference TRBV7-8 and TRBJ2-7, the complete variable domain reads GAGVSQSPRYKVAKRGQDVALRCDPISGHVSLFWYQQALGQGPEFLTYFQNEAQLDKSGLPSDRFFAERPEGSVSTLKIQRTQQEDSAVYLCASSETGGGDYEQYFGPGTRLTVT.

The rearrangement uses TRBV29-1 and TRBJ1-1, with a possible D match to TRBD1 (5 bases). CDR3 length: 15 amino acids. Germline V gene lookup returns CDR1 SQVTM and CDR2 ANQGSEA. V was pared by 0 bases and J by 3 bases, with 14 bases between. CDR3 in DNA: TGCAGCGTTGAAGATGGGGCACTGGGAGACACTGAAGCTTTCTTT. Translation gives CSVEDGALGDTEAFF.

The chain couples TRBV6-1 to TRBJ2-7; tentatively, D is TRBD2 (5 bases). This CDR3 region has 13 residues. Germline V lookup: CDR1 MNHNS, CDR2 SASEGT. Trimming pared 8 bases from V and 7 bases from J, leaving 18 bases between. DNA of the CDR3: TGTGCCAGCGAAGGACCGGTCCCGGGGGAGCAGTACTTC. It yields the protein CASEGPVPGEQYF.

The gene calls are TRBV18 and TRBJ1-2; D might be TRBD1 (6 bases). The CDR3 has 17 amino acids. Germline values: CDR1 KGHSH, CDR2 LQKENI. Between the trimmed V and J ends, which lost 2 bases and 4 bases, there was a span of 20 bases. CDR3 sequence: CASSPIRQDRLGYGYTF. DNA of the CDR3: TGTGCCAGCTCACCAATACGACAGGACCGCCTTGGCTATGGCTACACCTTC.

The V and J genes are TRBV28 and TRBJ1-5; no clear D. This CDR3 has 11 residues. The V end was cut by 6 bases, the J end by 2 bases, with 2 bases between. Germline V lookup: CDR1 MDHEN, CDR2 SYDVKM. In DNA, the CDR3 is TGTGCCAGCAGCCGCAATCAGCCCCAGCATTTT. Translating it yields CASSRNQPQHF.

This sequence joins TRBV4-1 and TRBJ1-1; unclear D gene. The length of the CDR3 is 11 residues. Trimming left V 6 bases short and J 4 bases short, with 6 bases between. Per germline, CDR1 MGHRA and CDR2 YSYEKL. CDR3 DNA: TGCGCCAGCAGGCGAGCCACTGAAGCTTTCTTT. This translates into CASRRATEAFF.

The chain links TRBV13 to TRBJ2-7, with D uncertain. The CDR3 has 12 residues. Trimming left V 2 bases short and J 6 bases short, with 8 bases between. The germline V gene encodes CDR1 PRHDT and CDR2 FYEKMQ (reference sequence). The CDR3 loop is CASSLRDTEQYF. In nucleotides, the CDR3 is TGTGCCAGCAGCTTAAGAGACACCGAGCAGTACTTC.

V usage is TRBV19 and J usage is TRBJ2-3; D unresolved. The CDR3 has 16 residues. Germline V gives CDR1 LNHDA, CDR2 SQIVND (reference sequence). Trimming left V 5 bases short and J 2 bases short, with 17 bases between. CDR3 region: CASSSPTTRVTDTQYF. CDR3 DNA: TGTGCCAGTAGTTCCCCAACCACAAGAGTCACAGATACGCAGTATTTT. The full variable domain, with the rest looked up from reference TRBV19 and TRBJ2-3, is DGGITQSPKYLFRKEGQNVTLSCEQNLNHDAMYWYRQDPGQGLRLIYYSQIVNDFQKGDIAEGYSVSREKKESFPLTVTSAQKNPTAFYLCASSSPTTRVTDTQYFGPGTRLTVL.

J is TRBJ2-7 and V is TRBV7-9, with unresolved D. Trimming removed 5 bases from V and 0 bases from J, with 8 bases in between. Germline CDR1 SEHNR, CDR2 FQNEAQ (reference sequence). The CDR3 sequence is 13 residues long. CDR3 in amino acids: CASSSLHSYEQYF. In DNA form, the CDR3 reads TGTGCCAGCAGCAGCCTGCACTCCTACGAGCAGTACTTC.

CDR3 sequence reads: CASSPLLPGTKNYEQYF. For the CDR3, the DNA is TGTGCCAGCTCACCACTCCTACCCGGGACTAAAAACTACGAGCAGTACTTC. The rearrangement links TRBV18 to TRBJ2-7; 7 bases match TRBD2. The CDR3 runs 17 residues. The V gene end was trimmed by 1 base and the J gene end by 3 bases; junction bases not matched to a gene: 12. Germline CDR1 and CDR2: KGHSH and LQKENI.